These T cell receptor beta chains were read from a single sample in a study of shared clonotypes between healthy human individuals. Repertoires were generated with immunoSEQ multiplex PCR, while TCRdb's copy carries only in-frame clones and drops some. The sample records about 960,000 clones, over 60% being singletons. Specimen: memory CD4+ T cells sorted from blood. These TCRs come from a man younger than 35 in good health. Each CDR3 is given with its conserved first and last residue. Fields, in order: D gene, V gene, clone size, J gene, CDR3 length, CDR3 protein, CDR3 DNA. D genes are given only for firm matches. Expanded clones get a size class; other rows say once, few or many, or leave the size out.

>TRBD1|TRBV19|NA|TRBJ1-1|13
CASKDRGNTEAFF
TGTGCCAGCAAGGACAGGGGGAACACTGAAGCTTTCTTT
>NA|TRBV5-6|NA|TRBJ2-7|12
CASSLLGREQYF
TGTGCCAGCAGCTTACTGGGCCGCGAGCAGTACTTC
>NA|TRBV7-9|NA|TRBJ1-6|15
CASSFWSSYNSPLHF
TGTGCCAGCAGCTTTTGGAGCTCCTATAATTCACCCCTCCACTTT
>NA|TRBV18|NA|TRBJ1-1|12
CASSPQYTEAFF
TGTGCCAGCTCACCACAATACACTGAAGCTTTCTTT
>NA|TRBV5-1|NA|TRBJ2-1|15
CASSLGGDFYNEQFF
TGCGCCAGCAGCTTGGGGGGAGACTTCTACAATGAGCAGTTCTTC
>NA|TRBV6-1|once|TRBJ2-7|13
CASSEQGGYEQYF
TGTGCCAGCAGTGAACAGGGGGGCTACGAGCAGTACTTC
>NA|TRBV10-3|few|TRBJ1-6|12
CAISESTDKLHF
TGTGCCATCAGTGAGTCAACAGACAAACTCCACTTT
>NA|TRBV28|NA|TRBJ1-5|13
CASRTDRYQPQHF
TGTGCCAGTCGAACCGACAGGTACCAGCCCCAGCATTTT
>NA|TRBV27|once|TRBJ2-7|15
CASSLGPPLAYEQYF
TGTGCCAGCAGTTTAGGCCCCCCTCTAGCCTACGAGCAGTACTTC
>TRBD1|TRBV28|NA|TRBJ1-1|13
CASRSGTDTEAFF
TGTGCCAGCAGATCCGGGACAGACACTGAAGCTTTCTTT
>TRBD1|TRBV28|once|TRBJ1-2|13
CASSDRQGKGYTF
TGTGCCAGCAGTGACCGACAGGGGAAGGGCTACACCTTC
>TRBD1|TRBV5-4|many|TRBJ2-4|16
CASSRGTGGTKNIQYF
TGTGCCAGCAGCCGGGGGACAGGGGGAACCAAAAACATTCAGTACTTC
>NA|TRBV4-3|once|TRBJ1-1|13
CASSQGRGTEAFF
TGCGCCAGCTCCCAGGGGAGGGGTACTGAAGCTTTCTTT
>NA|TRBV2|NA|TRBJ2-3|11
CASSVRDTQYF
TGTGCCAGCAGTGTGCGAGATACGCAGTATTTT
>NA|TRBV29-1|NA|TRBJ2-5|17
CSVRRWGSRQNQETQYF
TGCAGCGTTCGAAGGTGGGGCTCCAGACAGAACCAAGAGACCCAGTACTTC
>TRBD1|TRBV9|NA|TRBJ1-3|14
CASSAGGSGNTIYF
TGTGCCAGCAGCGCAGGGGGCTCTGGAAACACCATATATTTT
>NA|TRBV7-9|few|TRBJ2-3|13
CAGQQVSTDTQYF
TGTGCCGGACAACAGGTTAGCACAGATACGCAGTATTTT
>TRBD2|TRBV4-1|NA|TRBJ2-1|14
CASSPQRESDEQFF
TGCGCCAGCAGCCCCCAGCGGGAGAGCGATGAGCAGTTCTTC
>NA|TRBV28|NA|TRBJ1-2|15
CASSFRRDRGQGYTF
TGTGCCAGCAGTTTTAGGAGGGATAGAGGGCAGGGCTACACCTTC
>NA|TRBV21-1|few|TRBJ2-7|9
CASSKEQYF
TGTGCCAGCAGCAAAGAGCAGTACTTC
>NA|TRBV2|NA|TRBJ1-2|13
CASSPGSNYGYTF
TGTGCCAGCAGTCCCGGTTCTAACTATGGCTACACCTTC
>NA|TRBV18|NA|TRBJ2-7|14
CASSSGAPSYEQYF
TGTGCCAGCTCATCCGGGGCCCCCTCCTACGAGCAGTACTTC
>NA|TRBV2|NA|TRBJ2-5|13
CASIWTVQETQYF
TGTGCCAGCATCTGGACCGTCCAAGAGACCCAGTACTTC
>NA|TRBV9|NA|TRBJ2-7|14
CASSVAAQTYEQYF
TGTGCCAGCAGCGTAGCGGCCCAAACCTACGAGCAGTACTTC
>TRBD2|TRBV9|NA|TRBJ2-3|16
CASSVGSGRGTDTQYF
TGTGCCAGCAGCGTAGGTAGCGGGAGGGGCACAGATACGCAGTATTTT
>TRBD1|TRBV2|NA|TRBJ1-4|15
CASSEEGQGNEKLFF
TGTGCCAGCAGTGAAGAGGGACAGGGTAATGAAAAACTGTTTTTT
>NA|TRBV5-5|NA|TRBJ1-1|12
CASSVKDTEAFF
TGTGCCAGCAGTGTAAAAGACACTGAAGCTTTCTTT
>NA|TRBV7-9|few|TRBJ1-4|14
CASSLAGGGEKLFF
TGTGCCAGCAGCTTAGCTGGGGGAGGTGAAAAACTGTTTTTT
>NA|TRBV5-1|NA|TRBJ1-2|15
CASSQDSGIDYGYTF
TGCGCCAGCAGCCAGGACAGTGGAATAGACTATGGCTACACCTTC
>NA|TRBV9|NA|TRBJ1-1|14
CASSVMTENTEAFF
TGTGCCAGCAGCGTAATGACAGAGAACACTGAAGCTTTCTTT
>TRBD1|TRBV15|NA|TRBJ2-7|16
CATRHRDRVGSYEQYF
TGTGCCACCAGGCACAGGGACAGGGTGGGGTCCTACGAGCAGTACTTC
>NA|TRBV27|NA|TRBJ2-5|15
CASSASREPQETQYF
TGTGCCAGCAGTGCCTCCCGGGAGCCCCAAGAGACCCAGTACTTC
>TRBD2|TRBV9|NA|TRBJ2-3|16
CASSEGTSGRPDTQYF
TGTGCCAGCAGCGAGGGGACTAGCGGGAGACCAGATACGCAGTATTTT
>NA|TRBV2|NA|TRBJ2-3|14
CASSRDSVTDTQYF
TGTGCCAGCAGTCGGGACTCTGTCACAGATACGCAGTATTTT
>TRBD1|TRBV27|many|TRBJ2-2|16
CASSLQGQGEAGELFF
TGTGCCAGCAGTTTACAGGGACAGGGGGAAGCCGGGGAGCTGTTTTTT
>NA|TRBV6-5|once|TRBJ2-5|14
CASSFSGRQETQYF
TGTGCCAGCAGTTTCTCGGGACGGCAAGAGACCCAGTACTTC
>NA|TRBV6-1|NA|TRBJ1-6|15
CATSWGPSYNSPLHF
TGTGCCACCTCCTGGGGGCCCTCCTATAATTCACCCCTCCACTTT
>NA|TRBV9|NA|TRBJ2-2|14
CASSVRANTGELFF
TGTGCCAGCAGCGTGCGGGCGAACACCGGGGAGCTGTTTTTT
>NA|TRBV28|NA|TRBJ2-7|14
CASSLTWGPYEQYF
TGTGCCAGCAGTTTAACTTGGGGGCCCTACGAGCAGTACTTC
>NA|TRBV29-1|many|TRBJ2-5|13
CSTGQPGGGTQYF
TGCAGCACTGGACAGCCAGGTGGGGGGACCCAGTACTTC
>NA|TRBV18|NA|TRBJ2-3|14
CASSPGAWTDTQYF
TGTGCCAGCTCACCAGGGGCTTGGACAGATACGCAGTATTTT
>NA|TRBV6-6|NA|TRBJ1-5|16
CASEAGRGHSNQPQHF
TGTGCCAGCGAGGCAGGGCGGGGACATAGCAATCAGCCCCAGCATTTT
>NA|TRBV28|few|TRBJ1-4|12
CASRRRNEKLFF
TGTGCCAGCAGACGACGTAATGAAAAACTGTTTTTT